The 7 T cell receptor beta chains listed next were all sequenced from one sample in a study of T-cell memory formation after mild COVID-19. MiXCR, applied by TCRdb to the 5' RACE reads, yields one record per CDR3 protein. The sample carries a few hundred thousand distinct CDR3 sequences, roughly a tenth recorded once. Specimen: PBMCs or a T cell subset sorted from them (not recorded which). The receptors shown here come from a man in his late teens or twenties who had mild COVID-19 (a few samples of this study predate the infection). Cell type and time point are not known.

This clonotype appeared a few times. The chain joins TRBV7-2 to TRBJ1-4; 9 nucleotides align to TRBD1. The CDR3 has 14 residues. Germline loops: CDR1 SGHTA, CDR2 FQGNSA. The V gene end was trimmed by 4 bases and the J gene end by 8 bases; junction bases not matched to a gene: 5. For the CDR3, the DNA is TGTGCCAGCAGCTGGACAGGGGCAGTCGAAAAACTGTTTTTT. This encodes CASSWTGAVEKLFF. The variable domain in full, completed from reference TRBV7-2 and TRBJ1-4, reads GAGVSQSPSNKVTEKGKDVELRCDPISGHTALYWYRQSLGQGLEFLIYFQGNSAPDKSGLPSDRFSAERTGGSVSTLTIQRTQQEDSAVYLCASSWTGAVEKLFFGSGTQLSVL.

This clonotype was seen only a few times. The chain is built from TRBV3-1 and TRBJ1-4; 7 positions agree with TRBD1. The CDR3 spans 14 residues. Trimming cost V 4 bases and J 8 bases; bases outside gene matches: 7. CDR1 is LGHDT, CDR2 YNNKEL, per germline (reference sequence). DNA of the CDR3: TGTGCCAGCAGCCGCCGACAGGGTGGGGAAAAACTGTTTTTT. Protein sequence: CASSRRQGGEKLFF.

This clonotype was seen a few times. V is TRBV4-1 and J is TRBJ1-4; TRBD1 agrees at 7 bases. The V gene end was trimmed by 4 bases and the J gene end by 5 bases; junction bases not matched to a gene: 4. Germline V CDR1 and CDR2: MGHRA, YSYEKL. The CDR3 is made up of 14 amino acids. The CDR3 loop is CASSLTGLNEKLFF. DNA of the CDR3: TGCGCCAGCAGCCTGACAGGGCTAAATGAAAAACTGTTTTTT.

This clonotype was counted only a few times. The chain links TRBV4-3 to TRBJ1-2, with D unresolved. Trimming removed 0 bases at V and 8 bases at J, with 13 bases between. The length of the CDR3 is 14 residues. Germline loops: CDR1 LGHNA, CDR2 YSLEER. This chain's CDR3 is CASSQDSRGYGYTF. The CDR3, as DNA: TGCGCCAGCAGCCAAGATTCTCGGGGTTACGGCTACACCTTC.

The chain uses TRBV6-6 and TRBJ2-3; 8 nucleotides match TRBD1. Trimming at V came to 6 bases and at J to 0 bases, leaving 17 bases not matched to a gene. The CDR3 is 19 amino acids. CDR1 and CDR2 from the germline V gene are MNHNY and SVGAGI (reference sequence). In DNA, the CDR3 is TGTGCCAGCAGGCACTCCACCGGGACAGGCATAACCAGCACAGATACGCAGTATTTT. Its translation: CASRHSTGTGITSTDTQYF.

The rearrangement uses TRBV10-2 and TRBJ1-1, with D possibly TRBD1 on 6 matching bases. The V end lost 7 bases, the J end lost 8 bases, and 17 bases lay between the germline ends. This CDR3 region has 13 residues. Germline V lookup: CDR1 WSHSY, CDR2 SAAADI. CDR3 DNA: TGCGCCAGCATAAGCGGGCGGGGGGCAGAAGCTTTCTTT. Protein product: CASISGRGAEAFF.

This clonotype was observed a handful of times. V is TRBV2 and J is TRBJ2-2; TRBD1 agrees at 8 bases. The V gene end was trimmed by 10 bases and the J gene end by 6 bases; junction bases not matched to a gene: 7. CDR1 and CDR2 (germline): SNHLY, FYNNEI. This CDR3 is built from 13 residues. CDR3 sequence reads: CAITDRAPGELFF. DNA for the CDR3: TGTGCCATCACGGACAGGGCTCCCGGGGAGCTGTTTTTT.